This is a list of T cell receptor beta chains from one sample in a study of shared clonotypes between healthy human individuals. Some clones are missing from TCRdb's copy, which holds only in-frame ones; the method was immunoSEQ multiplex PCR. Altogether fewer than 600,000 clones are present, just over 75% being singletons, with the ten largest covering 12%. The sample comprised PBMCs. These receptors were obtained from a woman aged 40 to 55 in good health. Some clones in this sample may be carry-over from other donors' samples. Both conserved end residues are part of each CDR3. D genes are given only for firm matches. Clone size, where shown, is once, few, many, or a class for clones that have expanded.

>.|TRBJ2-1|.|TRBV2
CASSSGEGEQFF
TGTGCCAGCAGTAGCGGTGAGGGGGAGCAGTTCTTC
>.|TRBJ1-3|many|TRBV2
CASSGEAAGNTIYF
TGTGCCAGCTCAGGGGAGGCCGCCGGAAACACCATATATTTT
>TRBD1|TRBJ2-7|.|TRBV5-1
CASSRGQGAGEQYF
TGCGCCAGCAGCCGCGGACAGGGGGCTGGAGAGCAGTACTTC
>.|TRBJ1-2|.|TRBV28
CASSLLGFGGYTF
TGTGCCAGCAGTTTATTGGGCTTCGGGGGCTACACCTTC
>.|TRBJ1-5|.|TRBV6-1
CASTAEVSNQPQHF
TGTGCCAGCACCGCGGAGGTTAGCAATCAGCCCCAGCATTTT
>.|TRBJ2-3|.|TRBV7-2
CASSPRQGKTADTQYF
TGTGCCAGCAGCCCGCGTCAGGGAAAGACAGCAGATACGCAGTATTTT
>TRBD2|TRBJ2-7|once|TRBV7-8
CASSQGSGRQLYYEQYF
TGTGCCAGCAGTCAGGGTTCCGGGAGGCAACTCTACTACGAGCAGTACTTC
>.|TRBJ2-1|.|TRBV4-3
CASSQDEGEAYNEQFF
TGCGCCAGCAGCCAAGACGAGGGAGAGGCCTACAATGAGCAGTTCTTC
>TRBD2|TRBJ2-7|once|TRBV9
CASSVGLAAAYEQYF
TGTGCCAGCAGCGTAGGACTAGCGGCGGCCTACGAGCAGTACTTC
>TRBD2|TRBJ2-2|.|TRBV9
CASSVGDGRGGELFF
TGTGCCAGCAGCGTAGGCGACGGGAGGGGCGGGGAGCTGTTTTTT
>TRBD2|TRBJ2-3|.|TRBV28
CASSPRGLGTDTQYF
TGTGCCAGCAGCCCCAGGGGACTAGGCACAGATACGCAGTATTTT
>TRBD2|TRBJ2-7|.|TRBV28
CASRPTSAVYEQYF
TGTGCCAGCAGGCCGACTAGCGCCGTCTACGAGCAGTACTTC
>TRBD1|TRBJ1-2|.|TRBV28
CASLPRDRVDGYTF
TGTGCCAGCCTACCCCGGGACAGGGTTGACGGCTACACCTTC
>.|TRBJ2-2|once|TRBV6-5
CASSYSWASPTGELFF
TGTGCCAGCAGTTACTCGTGGGCTAGCCCAACCGGGGAGCTGTTTTTT
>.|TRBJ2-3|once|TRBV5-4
CASSPPGGADTQYF
TGTGCCAGCAGCCCGCCAGGGGGGGCGGATACGCAGTATTTT
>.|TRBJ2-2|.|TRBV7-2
CASSLVAFAGELFF
TGTGCCAGCAGCTTAGTCGCGTTCGCCGGGGAGCTGTTTTTT